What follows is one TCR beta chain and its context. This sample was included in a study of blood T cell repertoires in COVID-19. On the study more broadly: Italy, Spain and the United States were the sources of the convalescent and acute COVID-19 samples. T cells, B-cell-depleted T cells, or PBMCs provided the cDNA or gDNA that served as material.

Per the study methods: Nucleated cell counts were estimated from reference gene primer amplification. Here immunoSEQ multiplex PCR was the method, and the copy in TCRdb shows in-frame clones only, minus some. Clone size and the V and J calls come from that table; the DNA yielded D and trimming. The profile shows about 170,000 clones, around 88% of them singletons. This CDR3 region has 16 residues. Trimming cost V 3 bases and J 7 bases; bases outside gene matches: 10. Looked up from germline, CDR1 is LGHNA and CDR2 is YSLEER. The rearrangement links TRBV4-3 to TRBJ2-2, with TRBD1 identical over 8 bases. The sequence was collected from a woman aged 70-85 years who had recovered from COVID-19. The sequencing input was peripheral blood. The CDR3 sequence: CASSQERTGRFGELFF. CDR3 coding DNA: TGCGCCAGCAGCCAGGAACGGACAGGGCGGTTCGGGGAGCTGTTTTTT.